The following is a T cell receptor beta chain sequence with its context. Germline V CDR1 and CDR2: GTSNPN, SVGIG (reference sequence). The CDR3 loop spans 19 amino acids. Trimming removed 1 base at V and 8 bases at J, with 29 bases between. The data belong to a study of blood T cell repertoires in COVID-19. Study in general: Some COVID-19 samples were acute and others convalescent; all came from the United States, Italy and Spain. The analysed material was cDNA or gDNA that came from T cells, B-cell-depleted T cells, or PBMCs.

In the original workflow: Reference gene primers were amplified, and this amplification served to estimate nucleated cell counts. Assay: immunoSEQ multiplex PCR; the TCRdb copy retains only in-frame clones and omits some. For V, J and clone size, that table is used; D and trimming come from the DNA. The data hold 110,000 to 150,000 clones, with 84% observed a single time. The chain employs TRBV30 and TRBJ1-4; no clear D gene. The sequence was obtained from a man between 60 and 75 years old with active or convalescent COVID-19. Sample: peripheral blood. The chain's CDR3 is CAWSDLGFFPGVGLEKLFF. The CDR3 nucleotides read TGTGCCTGGAGTGATTTGGGGTTTTTCCCCGGGGTCGGTTTGGAAAAACTGTTTTTT.